The entry below gives a single T cell receptor (beta chain) sequence along with its context. No antigen is known for it. The data are from a study of T cells after yellow fever vaccination. Notes on the study in general: Boosting was followed by the reappearance of most primary-vaccination clones (approximately 97% CD4, about 90% CD8).

One entry per CDR3 protein results from TCRdb running MiXCR on the 5' RACE reads. The sample has some 160,000 distinct CDR3 sequences; 9.3% are singletons. The CDR3 sequence is 18 residues long. V gave up 4 bases and J gave up 6 bases; unmatched junction bases: 14. Germline V CDR1 and CDR2: SEHNR, FQNEAQ (reference sequence). The gene calls are TRBV7-9 and TRBJ2-4, with 11 nucleotides matching TRBD2. This sample comprised CD8+ T cells sorted from PBMCs, obtained 45 days after the yellow fever booster vaccination. This clonotype originated in a man aged 18 to 29 who received the YFV17D yellow fever vaccine. In nucleotides, the CDR3 is TGTGCCAGCAGCTCGACAGATTCTAGCGGGGGGCCGGGAAACATTCAGTACTTC. It codes for CASSSTDSSGGPGNIQYF.